A single sample is the source of the 20 T cell receptor beta chains below, sequenced in a study of shared clonotypes between healthy human individuals. Using immunoSEQ multiplex PCR, the repertoire was profiled, and TCRdb retains in-frame clones only, with some absent. The sample shows roughly 490,000 clones, 70% to 80% of them seen only once. Source material: PBMCs. Every receptor here comes from a woman aged 40 to 50 in good health. Some clones in this sample may be carry-over from other donors' samples.

The chain combines TRBV7-2 with TRBJ2-7, with 8 nucleotides matching TRBD1. The V and J ends lost 0 bases and 7 bases, in that order; junction bases with no gene match: 14. The CDR3 runs 17 residues. CDR1 SGHTA and CDR2 FQGNSA come from the germline V gene. The CDR3 sequence is CASSLAPTGTGPGEQYF. For the CDR3, the DNA is TGTGCCAGCAGCTTAGCACCCACCGGGACAGGCCCCGGGGAGCAGTACTTC. Using reference TRBV7-2 and TRBJ2-7 for the parts outside the CDR3, the full variable domain is GAGVSQSPSNKVTEKGKDVELRCDPISGHTALYWYRQSLGQGLEFLIYFQGNSAPDKSGLPSDRFSAERTGGSVSTLTIQRTQQEDSAVYLCASSLAPTGTGPGEQYFGPGTRLTVT.

The genes are TRBV6-5 and TRBJ2-1; the match to TRBD2 covers 8 bases. The CDR3 spans 16 residues. Germline CDR1 reads MNHEY; CDR2 reads SVGAGI. The ends lost 4 bases at V and 3 bases at J; junction bases unmatched: 8. For the CDR3, the DNA is TGTGCCAGCAGTTCCTTGAGCGGGAGTCACTACAATGAGCAGTTCTTC. It encodes CASSSLSGSHYNEQFF.

V usage is TRBV28 and J usage is TRBJ1-2, with 9 bases matching TRBD1. Germline-derived CDR1 and CDR2 are MDHEN and SYDVKM. The CDR3 extends over 13 amino acids. With 6 bases clipped from V and 6 bases from J, the junction kept 5 bases outside the gene matches. The CDR3 DNA reads TGTGCCAGCAGCAAGACAGGGGGGAATGGCTACACCTTC. Protein: CASSKTGGNGYTF.

The chain couples TRBV10-1 to TRBJ2-1; 7 bases are shared with TRBD2. Germline-derived CDR1 and CDR2 are WNHNN and SYGVQD (reference sequence). The V gene end was trimmed by 6 bases and the J gene end by 1 base; junction bases not matched to a gene: 3. The CDR3 is 14 amino acids. CDR3 nucleotide sequence: TGCGCCAGCAGGGGTAGCGGGTCCTACAATGAGCAGTTCTTC. It is translated as CASRGSGSYNEQFF.

There are a few counts of this clone. The CDR3 region has the DNA TGTGCCAGCAGCCAAGATCGCGTCCCAGGTGGTGAAAAACTGTTTTTT. As protein: CASSQDRVPGGEKLFF. The genes are TRBV14 and TRBJ1-4; no clear D gene. CDR1 is SGHDN, CDR2 FVKESK, per germline. The CDR3 runs to 16 residues. The V gene lost 0 bases and the J gene lost 7 bases, with 15 bases spanning the gap.

Of note for this clone: Other DNA sequences of this sample code for an identical CDR3. For the CDR3, the DNA is TGCGCCAGCAGCCAGCCGGGACAGGGGGTTTATGAGCAGTACTTC. Translation gives CASSQPGQGVYEQYF. The V and J genes are TRBV4-1 and TRBJ2-7; 11 nucleotides match TRBD1. The V segment lost 3 bases and the J segment 7 bases; nucleotides outside the gene matches: 8. Germline CDR1 reads MGHRA; CDR2 reads YSYEKL. This CDR3 has 15 amino acids.

The gene calls are TRBV5-1 and TRBJ2-5; 9 positions agree with TRBD2. The V gene end was trimmed by 0 bases and the J gene end by 4 bases; junction bases not matched to a gene: 4. Germline loops: CDR1 SGHRS, CDR2 YFSETQ. The CDR3 is 15 amino acids. As DNA, the CDR3 is TGCGCCAGCAGCTTGGATCCGACTAGCGGAGAGACCCAGTACTTC. Its translation is CASSLDPTSGETQYF.

This clone was observed a handful of times. The same CDR3 also results from other DNA sequences found in this sample. The chain has TRBV30 and TRBJ2-5; 8 bases are a match to TRBD2. Germline V gene data show CDR1 as GTSNPN and CDR2 as SVGIG (reference sequence). The CDR3 runs to 13 residues. V lost 5 bases to trimming and J lost 5 bases; unmatched junction nucleotides: 7. DNA of the CDR3: TGTGCCTGGGGACTAGCCGGTGGGGAGACCCAGTACTTC. Residues: CAWGLAGGETQYF.

V is TRBV11-2 and J is TRBJ1-3; D is undetermined. The CDR3 extends over 13 amino acids. Germline values: CDR1 SGHAT, CDR2 FQNNGV. V lost 4 bases and J lost 10, with 14 bases in between. The CDR3 here is CASSSTYFGTIYF. CDR3 bases: TGTGCCAGCAGCTCCACCTATTTCGGGACCATATATTTT.

The gene calls are TRBV7-8 and TRBJ1-1; D not certain. The ends were cut back, 1 base at V and 1 base at J, with 13 bases in the middle. The germline gives CDR1 SGHVS, CDR2 FQNEAQ. There are 16 residues in the CDR3. This CDR3 reads CASSLVGGLGNTEAFF. The CDR3 nucleotides read TGTGCCAGCAGCTTAGTTGGAGGATTGGGGAACACTGAAGCTTTCTTT.

Concerning this clone itself: The same CDR3 also results from other DNA sequences found in this sample. V and J are TRBV19 and TRBJ2-5; TRBD2 aligns across 14 bases. The ends lost 3 bases at V and 4 bases at J; junction bases unmatched: 7. This CDR3 comprises 17 residues. The germline V gene has CDR1 LNHDA and CDR2 SQIVND (reference sequence). CDR3 nucleotides: TGTGCCAGTAGTATGGGACTAGCGGGAGCATCCGGAGAGACCCAGTACTTC. This sequence encodes CASSMGLAGASGETQYF.

J is TRBJ1-5 and V is TRBV5-8; D uncertain. Germline-derived CDR1 and CDR2 are SGHTS and YDEGEE. Trimming shortened V by 0 bases and J by 4 bases, and 17 bases separated the two germline ends. The CDR3 covers 17 residues. CDR3 bases: TGTGCCAGCAGCTTGGCCTGGGGTTCCGGGGAAAATCAGCCCCAGCATTTT. Translation: CASSLAWGSGENQPQHF.

The V and J genes are TRBV7-3 and TRBJ2-5; 7 positions agree with TRBD1. This CDR3 is built from 15 residues. Germline lookup yields CDR1 SGHTA and CDR2 FQGTGA. With 2 bases clipped from V and 5 bases from J, the junction kept 8 bases outside the gene matches. The CDR3 reads CASSLLGGADETQYF. CDR3 coding DNA: TGTGCCAGCAGCTTATTAGGGGGCGCGGATGAGACCCAGTACTTC.

J is TRBJ2-3 and V is TRBV7-8; 11 bases match TRBD2. Germline trimming cut 8 bases from V and 5 bases from J; bases unmatched to any gene: 0. Per the germline V gene, CDR1 is SGHVS and CDR2 is FQNEAQ. This CDR3 is 12 amino acids long. CDR3 in DNA: TGTGCCAGCGGACTAGCGGGAGATACGCAGTATTTT. This gives the protein CASGLAGDTQYF.

This sequence joins TRBV28 and TRBJ2-5; D unclear. This CDR3 spans 15 amino acids. CDR1 is MDHEN, CDR2 SYDVKM, per germline. V lost 5 bases, J lost 5 bases, and 18 bases lay in between. CDR3 loop: CASSKTKGTWETQYF. In DNA, the CDR3 is TGTGCCAGCAGTAAAACTAAGGGAACTTGGGAGACCCAGTACTTC.

The chain employs TRBV7-2 and TRBJ2-5; maybe TRBD1 (6 bases). Germline assignment: CDR1 SGHTA and CDR2 FQGNSA. V lost 5 bases to trimming and J lost 1 base, with 11 bases between them. This CDR3 contains 14 residues. The CDR3: CASSPRRGQETQYF. The CDR3 nucleotides are TGTGCCAGCAGCCCCCGCAGGGGCCAAGAGACCCAGTACTTC.

The DNA of the CDR3 is TGTGCCAGCAGTTCTAGACAGGGAAATTACAATGAGCAGTTCTTC. Its translation is CASSSRQGNYNEQFF. The rearrangement joins TRBV2 to TRBJ2-1; 7 bases match TRBD1. The CDR3 spans 15 residues. Germline trimming cut 5 bases from V and 4 bases from J; bases unmatched to any gene: 8. Germline CDR1 and CDR2: SNHLY and FYNNEI.

This chain joins TRBV4-1 and TRBJ1-2, with 10 bases aligning to TRBD1. This CDR3 has 16 amino acids. Germline trimming cut 0 bases from V and 3 bases from J; bases unmatched to any gene: 4. Per the germline V gene, CDR1 is MGHRA and CDR2 is YSYEKL. DNA for the CDR3: TGCGCCAGCAGCCAAGAGGCGGGACAGGGGTACTATGGCTACACCTTC. Translating gives CASSQEAGQGYYGYTF.

The chain combines TRBV7-2 with TRBJ1-4; 8 positions match TRBD1. The CDR3 is made up of 13 amino acids. After removal of 3 bases from V and 14 bases from J, the junction contained 8 bases not matched to a gene. Germline CDR1 reads SGHTA; CDR2 reads FQGNSA. The CDR3 is CASSFILGQGLFF. In DNA, the CDR3 is TGTGCCAGCAGCTTTATCTTAGGACAGGGTCTGTTTTTT.

A note on this clone: At one of its ends the junction is not consistent with the germline gene, which may arise from a read error. J is TRBJ2-2 and V is TRBV7-7, with a weak D call TRBD2 (5 bases). The germline gives CDR1 SSHAT, CDR2 FNYEAQ (reference sequence). The CDR3 has 15 residues. The CDR3 nucleotides are TGTGCTAGCAGCTTAGAGGGCGGGAACACCGGGGAGCTGTTTTTT. This encodes CASSLEGGNTGELFF.